This TCR beta chain comes out of a study of cytomegalovirus exposure and HLA in healthy donors. This CDR3 is 11 amino acids long. The V end lost 1 base, the J end lost 7 bases, and 4 bases lay between the germline ends. The germline CDR1 and CDR2 sequences are DFQATT and SNEGSKA (reference sequence). The PCR employed 60 Vbeta primers together with 13 Jbeta primers. TCRdb's table, derived via immunoSEQ multiplex PCR, lists solely in-frame clones and lacks some. The table records 100,000 to 150,000 clones, 83% of them present only once. For this clone: Antigen unknown.

Study observations and caveats: Among the CMV-associated chains, three were confirmed in vitro as specific for CMV antigens. V- and J-gene trimming of TCR beta was linked (in a later analysis) to a missense DCLRE1C variant.

This TCR was sampled from a woman between 40 and 55 years old in good health and CMV-seropositive. V and J are TRBV20-1 and TRBJ1-4, with D unclear. The sample taken for sequencing was PBMCs. The CDR3 region is CSARAGEKLFF. The CDR3, as DNA: TGCAGTGCTAGAGCGGGTGAAAAACTGTTTTTT.